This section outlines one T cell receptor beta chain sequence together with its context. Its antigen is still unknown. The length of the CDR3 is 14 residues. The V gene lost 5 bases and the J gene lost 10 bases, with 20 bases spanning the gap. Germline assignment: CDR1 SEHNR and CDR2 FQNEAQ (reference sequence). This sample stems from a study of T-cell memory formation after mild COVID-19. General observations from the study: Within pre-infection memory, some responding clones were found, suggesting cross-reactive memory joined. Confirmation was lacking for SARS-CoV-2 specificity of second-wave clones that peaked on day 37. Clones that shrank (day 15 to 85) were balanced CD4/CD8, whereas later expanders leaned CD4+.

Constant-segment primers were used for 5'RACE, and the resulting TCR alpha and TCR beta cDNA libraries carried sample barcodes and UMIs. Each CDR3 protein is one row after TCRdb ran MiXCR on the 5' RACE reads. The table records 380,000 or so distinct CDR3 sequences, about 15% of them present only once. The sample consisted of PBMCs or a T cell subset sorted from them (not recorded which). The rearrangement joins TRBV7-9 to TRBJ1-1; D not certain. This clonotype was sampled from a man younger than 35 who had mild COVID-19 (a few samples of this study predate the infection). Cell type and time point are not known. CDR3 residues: CASSPQGPFSTAFF. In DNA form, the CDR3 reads TGTGCCAGCAGCCCTCAAGGACCGTTCTCGACAGCTTTCTTT.